The 13 T cell receptor beta chains below were found in one sample sequenced in a study of Graves' ophthalmopathy and Graves' hyperthyroidism. The authors amplified TCR beta CDR3 regions from RNA transcripts. Investigators did first-round RT-PCR with HTBI primers, then second-round multiplex PCR. TCRdb used MiXCR to reprocess the multiplex PCR reads, holding one entry per CDR3 protein. The sample includes some 210,000 distinct CDR3 sequences, 25% to 35% of them seen just once. Source material: peripheral blood. The receptors were gathered from a man between 45 and 60 years old with Graves' ophthalmopathy.

The CDR3 reads CASSSPPKSKTQYF. CDR3 bases: TGTGCCAGCAGTTCCCCCCCGAAGTCGAAGACCCAGTACTTC. The chain has TRBV6-5 and TRBJ2-5; D remains ambiguous. The V gene lost 4 bases and the J gene lost 6 bases, with 15 bases spanning the gap. The CDR3 is made up of 14 amino acids. Per germline, CDR1 MNHEY and CDR2 SVGAGI.

This clonotype has ten or more counts. The chain employs TRBV10-3 and TRBJ2-2; D ambiguous. V dropped 4 bases and J dropped 0 bases, with 6 bases sitting between them. Germline V gene sequence: CDR1 ENHRY, CDR2 SYGVKD. The CDR3 is 14 residues long. In DNA form, the CDR3 reads TGTGCCATCAGTGTTGCATCGAACACCGGGGAGCTGTTTTTT. Encoded protein: CAISVASNTGELFF.

Many counts were recorded for this clonotype. This sequence joins TRBV2 and TRBJ2-5; TRBD1 matches at 8 bases. The CDR3 is made up of 16 amino acids. V was clipped by 2 bases and J by 4 bases; unmatched bases: 9. Germline-derived CDR1 and CDR2 are SNHLY and FYNNEI. CDR3 sequence: CASSESAARGLETQYF. The CDR3 DNA follows: TGTGCCAGCAGTGAATCGGCGGCCAGGGGGCTAGAGACCCAGTACTTC.

Many counts were recorded for this clonotype. This chain uses TRBV6-1 with TRBJ2-2; possible D gene TRBD1, 6 bases. Trimming shortened V by 4 bases and J by 8 bases, and 17 bases separated the two germline ends. The CDR3 loop spans 15 amino acids. Germline assignment: CDR1 MNHNS and CDR2 SASEGT. CDR3: CASSGDTPSLGELFF. CDR3 DNA sequence: TGTGCCAGCAGTGGGGACACCCCTTCTTTGGGGGAGCTGTTTTTT.

This clonotype occurred a few times. This chain links TRBV6-1 with TRBJ1-6; 9 positions match TRBD1. Trimming cost V 0 bases and J 6 bases; bases outside gene matches: 3. The CDR3 runs 16 residues. Germline V gene sequence: CDR1 MNHNS, CDR2 SASEGT. The CDR3: CASSEAGQGSNSPLHF. The CDR3 DNA is TGTGCCAGCAGTGAAGCGGGACAGGGAAGTAATTCACCCCTCCACTTT.

This clonotype was seen ten or more times. This chain connects TRBV20-1 to TRBJ2-5, with 10 bases that match TRBD1. This CDR3 region has 15 residues. The germline CDR1 and CDR2 sequences are DFQATT and SNEGSKA (reference sequence). The V gene end was trimmed by 3 bases and the J gene end by 3 bases; junction bases not matched to a gene: 7. This CDR3 reads CSASRRTGGKETQYF. The CDR3 region has the DNA TGCAGTGCTAGTCGCCGGACAGGGGGAAAAGAGACCCAGTACTTC.

This clonotype was counted many times. The chain links TRBV6-2 or TRBV6-3 to TRBJ2-5, with D perhaps TRBD2 (5 bases). The CDR3 has 15 amino acids. Germline V CDR1 and CDR2: MNHEY, SVGEGT. Trimming stripped 7 bases from V and 2 bases from J, with 17 bases between. CDR3 loop: CASIRRGIQQETQYF. CDR3 nucleotides: TGTGCCAGCATTCGAAGAGGGATACAACAAGAGACCCAGTACTTC.

This chain uses TRBV6-2 or TRBV6-3 with TRBJ1-5; a weak D match, TRBD1 (5 bases). The germline V and J ends were trimmed by 9 bases and 0 bases, with 12 bases remaining between them. This CDR3 spans 14 amino acids. CDR1 is MNHEY, CDR2 SVGEGT, per germline. CDR3 coding DNA: TGTGCCAGATGGGGACGGAATAGCAATCAGCCCCAGCATTTT. This translates into CARWGRNSNQPQHF.

The chain combines TRBV29-1 with TRBJ1-2; D ambiguous. Germline V gene sequence: CDR1 SQVTM, CDR2 ANQGSEA. The CDR3 spans 14 residues. Trimming shortened V by 0 bases and J by 5 bases, and 13 bases separated the two germline ends. The CDR3 sequence: CSVEDALGPYGYTF. Written as DNA, the CDR3 is TGCAGCGTTGAAGATGCACTAGGTCCGTATGGCTACACCTTC.

The gene calls are TRBV7-2 and TRBJ2-7; 9 bases fit TRBD1. The V segment lost 5 bases and the J segment 3 bases; nucleotides outside the gene matches: 8. Germline V gene data show CDR1 as SGHTA and CDR2 as FQGNSA. This CDR3 comprises 15 residues. CDR3 bases: TGTGCCAGCAGCATTACAGGGGGCTCCGGCTACGAGCAGTACTTC. Protein product: CASSITGGSGYEQYF.

In this sample, this clonotype turned up a few times. The V call is TRBV6-2 or TRBV6-3, the J call TRBJ1-5; no reliable D call. The germline V gene has CDR1 MNHEY and CDR2 SVGEGT. This CDR3 spans 13 amino acids. Trimming pared 3 bases from V and 7 bases from J, leaving 10 bases between. The CDR3 is CASSYTTDQPQHF. The DNA for the CDR3 is TGTGCCAGCAGTTATACAACCGACCAGCCCCAGCATTTT.

There are many counts of this clonotype. The gene calls are TRBV9 and TRBJ2-2, with a possible D match to TRBD1 (7 bases). Germline V gene lookup returns CDR1 SGDLS and CDR2 YYNGEE. V was pared by 4 bases and J by 5 bases, with 18 bases between. The CDR3 covers 16 residues. The CDR3 DNA reads as TGTGCCAGCAGCCCCCGATTGACAGGGAGGACCGGGGAGCTGTTTTTT. It codes for CASSPRLTGRTGELFF.

This clonotype has a count of ten or more. The chain carries TRBV28 and TRBJ2-7, with TRBD1 matching over 9 bases. V lost 2 bases, J lost 6 bases, and 8 bases stayed unmatched. Germline values: CDR1 MDHEN, CDR2 SYDVKM. The length of the CDR3 is 15 residues. The CDR3 DNA reads TGTGCCAGCAGTTTAGGGGGGACAGGGTTCTTCGAGCAGTACTTC. Translated: CASSLGGTGFFEQYF.